Listed here are 18 T cell receptor beta chains from one sample, sequenced in a study of T cell responses to AZD1222 COVID-19 vaccine. Profiled with immunoSEQ multiplex PCR; TCRdb holds only in-frame clones, not every one. The table shows roughly 140,000 clones, with 85% to 90% occurring only once. Source: peripheral blood, taken on day 0 of AZD1222 vaccination. Source of these receptors: an adult in good health.

The chain recombines TRBV7-3 with TRBJ2-1, with 7 bases lining up with TRBD2. The junction had 8 bases not matched to a gene; V was cut back by 5 bases and J by 4 bases. This CDR3 region has 15 residues. CDR1 is SGHTA and CDR2 is FQGTGA in the germline V gene. The CDR3 spells CASSQGDYGYNEQFF. The CDR3 nucleotides are TGTGCCAGCAGCCAAGGGGACTACGGATACAATGAGCAGTTCTTC. Full variable domain (missing parts from reference TRBV7-3 and TRBJ2-1): GAGVSQTPSNKVTEKGKYVELRCDPISGHTALYWYRQSLGQGPEFLIYFQGTGAADDSGLPNDRFFAVRPEGSVSTLKIQRTERGDSAVYLCASSQGDYGYNEQFFGPGTRLTVL.

The V call is TRBV19, the J call TRBJ2-1; the D gene is possibly TRBD2 (5 bases). This CDR3 has 15 residues. CDR1 LNHDA and CDR2 SQIVND come from the germline V gene (reference sequence). V shed 1 base and J shed 8 bases, with 15 bases lying between them. The CDR3: CASSIAGRSGHEQFF. Written as DNA, the CDR3 is TGTGCCAGTAGTATAGCCGGCCGAAGCGGTCATGAGCAGTTCTTC. Supplemented by reference TRBV19 and TRBJ2-1, the full variable domain reads DGGITQSPKYLFRKEGQNVTLSCEQNLNHDAMYWYRQDPGQGLRLIYYSQIVNDFQKGDIAEGYSVSREKKESFPLTVTSAQKNPTAFYLCASSIAGRSGHEQFFGPGTRLTVL.

This clone was seen a single time. This chain links TRBV19 with TRBJ2-3; 9 nucleotides line up with TRBD1. Trimming took 3 bases from V and 5 from J; bases not matched to a gene: 3. Germline values: CDR1 LNHDA, CDR2 SQIVND (reference sequence). The length of the CDR3 is 14 residues. CDR3 protein: CASSMPDRGDTQYF. As DNA, the CDR3 is TGTGCCAGTAGTATGCCGGACAGGGGAGATACGCAGTATTTT.

This clone has only one observation. V and J are TRBV19 and TRBJ1-1; 7 nucleotides agree with TRBD1. Germline values: CDR1 LNHDA, CDR2 SQIVND (reference sequence). This CDR3 contains 14 residues. The junction had 9 bases not matched to a gene; V was cut back by 4 bases and J by 7 bases. The CDR3 region is CASSTWDRSHEAFF. The CDR3 coding sequence is TGTGCCAGTAGTACATGGGACAGATCTCATGAAGCTTTCTTT.

V usage is TRBV6-1 and J usage is TRBJ2-1; no clear D. V lost 2 bases to trimming and J lost 3 bases, with 11 bases between them. Germline V CDR1 and CDR2: MNHNS, SASEGT. The CDR3 spans 15 residues. The CDR3 nucleotides read TGTGCCAGCAGTGAAATTGGGATCGGCTACAATGAGCAGTTCTTC. Translating it yields CASSEIGIGYNEQFF.

This chain uses TRBV6-5 with TRBJ2-2; the D gene is possibly TRBD1 (5 bases). Trimming left V 5 bases short and J 7 bases short, with 8 bases between. This CDR3 region has 12 residues. Germline lookup yields CDR1 MNHEY and CDR2 SVGAGI. The CDR3, as DNA: TGTGCCAGCAGTAATAGGGGCGGGGAGCTGTTTTTT. Protein: CASSNRGGELFF.

This rearrangement joins TRBV27 to TRBJ1-2; TRBD1 is a possible D gene (6 bases). Trimming removed 9 bases from V and 8 bases from J, with 25 bases in between. The germline CDR1 and CDR2 sequences are MNHEY and SMNVEV (reference sequence). The CDR3 sequence is 15 residues long. CDR3 region: CASTPRGGSFRGYTF. CDR3 in DNA: TGTGCCAGTACCCCCAGGGGCGGCTCATTCCGGGGCTACACCTTC.

This clone was detected only a few times. The chain uses TRBV6-4 and TRBJ2-3; 10 bases line up with TRBD2. The CDR3 length is 16 residues. Germline values: CDR1 MRHNA, CDR2 SNTAGT. V trimming: 6 bases; J trimming: 0 bases; junction bases outside the gene matches: 6. The CDR3 loop is CASSKVAGGSTDTQYF. The CDR3 DNA is TGTGCCAGCAGCAAGGTAGCGGGAGGAAGCACAGATACGCAGTATTTT.

This chain joins TRBV11-1 and TRBJ2-4; D uncertain. CDR1 and CDR2 from the germline V gene are SGHAT and FQDESV (reference sequence). The CDR3 totals 13 residues. Trimming shortened V by 4 bases and J by 0 bases, and 4 bases separated the two germline ends. The CDR3 DNA sequence: TGTGCCAGCAGCTCACAAGCCAAAAACATTCAGTACTTC. As protein: CASSSQAKNIQYF.

V is TRBV4-1 and J is TRBJ1-2, with a possible D match to TRBD1 (5 bases). This CDR3 spans 11 amino acids. The V gene's germline CDR1 is MGHRA and CDR2 YSYEKL. Between the trimmed V and J ends, which lost 8 bases and 8 bases, there was a span of 12 bases. The CDR3 coding sequence is TGCGCCAGCGGGACTTCCCCAGGCTACACCTTC. This sequence encodes CASGTSPGYTF.

The chain combines TRBV5-1 with TRBJ2-5; no clear D gene. The V and J ends lost 0 bases and 5 bases respectively, with 2 bases between them. This CDR3 region has 11 residues. Germline V lookup: CDR1 SGHRS, CDR2 YFSETQ. The CDR3, as DNA: TGCGCCAGCAGCTTGGATGAGACCCAGTACTTC. Protein: CASSLDETQYF.

V and J are TRBV3-1 (or the pseudogene TRBV3-2) and TRBJ1-2; D gene ambiguous. CDR3 length equals 12 residues. Trimming removed 0 bases from V and 4 bases from J, with 3 bases in between. CDR1 and CDR2 from the germline V gene are LGHDT and YNNKEL (reference sequence). CDR3 residues: CASSQEGYGYTF. CDR3 in DNA: TGTGCCAGCAGCCAAGAGGGCTATGGCTACACCTTC.

The CDR3 nucleotides read TGTGCCAGCAGTTCATACTATAACACTGAAGCTTTCTTT. Protein: CASSSYYNTEAFF. This rearrangement joins TRBV12-3 or TRBV12-4 to TRBJ1-1; D not certain. The V end was cut by 4 bases, the J end by 2 bases, with 8 bases between. The CDR3 is 13 amino acids.

This chain links TRBV6-4 with TRBJ1-2; D gene ambiguous. This CDR3 has 13 amino acids. V was shortened by 3 bases and J by 6 bases, with 11 bases between the two germline ends. Germline V gives CDR1 MRHNA, CDR2 SNTAGT. The CDR3 DNA reads as TGTGCCAGCAGTGAAAATTTCGGGAATGGCTACACCTTC. Translation: CASSENFGNGYTF.

The chain links TRBV19 to TRBJ2-7; tentative D call: TRBD2 (6 bases). CDR3 length equals 13 residues. Germline V CDR1 and CDR2: LNHDA, SQIVND (reference sequence). V lost 4 bases and J lost 6, with 13 bases in between. As DNA, the CDR3 is TGTGCCAGTAGTAACCGGGACTTGCCCGAGCAGTACTTC. Translated: CASSNRDLPEQYF.

This chain uses TRBV30 with TRBJ1-2; D is unclear. The V gene's germline CDR1 is GTSNPN and CDR2 SVGIG (reference sequence). The CDR3 totals 11 residues. The V end lost 8 bases, the J end lost 9 bases, and 16 bases lay between the germline ends. DNA for the CDR3: TGTGCCACCTTTGCGGACCGACGCTACACCTTC. Its protein product is CATFADRRYTF.

This clone was counted a few times. The chain recombines TRBV28 with TRBJ1-2; TRBD1 matches at 11 bases. This CDR3 is built from 14 residues. V trimming: 6 bases; J trimming: 5 bases; junction bases outside the gene matches: 5. Germline-derived CDR1 and CDR2 are MDHEN and SYDVKM. CDR3 loop: CASSLGQGAYGYTF. CDR3 sequence (DNA): TGTGCCAGCAGCCTAGGACAGGGGGCGTATGGCTACACCTTC.

The chain is built from TRBV11-3 and TRBJ2-7; D is perhaps TRBD1 (6 bases). V was pared by 4 bases and J by 1 base, with 11 bases between. This CDR3 spans 14 amino acids. From germline, CDR1 is SGHNT and CDR2 YENEEA. The CDR3 loop is CASSSPDSSYEQYF. The DNA for the CDR3 is TGTGCCAGCAGCTCACCGGACAGTTCCTACGAGCAGTACTTC.